This T cell receptor (beta chain) was captured by sequencing in a study of T cells in Graves' hyperthyroidism and ophthalmopathy. General study points: The authors' 13 V-J model separated ophthalmopathy from stable hyperthyroidism. Most clonotypes expanded in the thyroid (above 0.001) were also present in blood.

TCR beta CDR3 regions were amplified from RNA. TCR CDR3 underwent first-round RT-PCR with the HTBI primer set. Each CDR3 protein gets one entry after TCRdb re-called the multiplex PCR reads with MiXCR. The sample yields hundreds of thousands of distinct CDR3 sequences, 15% to 20% seen once. This clonotype was seen at least ten times. The antigen is not known. V dropped 2 bases and J dropped 6; count of bases not matched to a gene: 10. CDR1 is MDHEN and CDR2 is SYDVKM in the germline V gene. The length of the CDR3 is 15 residues. The sequence came from a middle-aged man with Graves' ophthalmopathy. Sequencing was carried out using blood. The rearrangement uses TRBV28 and TRBJ2-7; 7 nucleotides line up with TRBD2. The CDR3 DNA reads as TGTGCCAGCAGTTTAGCGGGAGAGCTCCCAGGCGAGCAGTACTTC. This gives the protein CASSLAGELPGEQYF.